This T cell receptor (beta chain) derives from a study of T cell repertoires in cytomegalovirus infection. Study overall: Selected CMV epitopes included recently identified HLA-C-restricted ones as well as well-studied HLA-B-restricted ones. Signatures in public TCR beta sequences pointed to both CMV infection and matching HLA type. General study results and limits: HLA-C-restricted, CMV-specific TCR beta clonotypes were dominant ex vivo. Public TCR beta family frequency separated CMV-and-HLA carriers, including in an independent cohort.

The CDR3 contains 13 residues. V dropped 2 bases and J dropped 3 bases, with 7 bases sitting between them. CDR1 and CDR2 (germline): MNHEY, SVGAGI. Points on this clonotype: Its specificity is not known.

TCRdb reprocessed the reads with MiXCR, giving one entry per CDR3 protein. This table has a few hundred thousand distinct CDR3 sequences, just under 35% appearing once. This sample comprised cultured PBMCs, obtained from culture after CMV antigen stimulation. The receptor was derived from a human donor in good health (CMV status not recorded). Some clones in this sample may be carry-over from other donors' samples. The rearrangement links TRBV6-5 to TRBJ1-1; no reliable D call. The CDR3 nucleotides are TGTGCCAGCAGTTACCAGTCGCACACTGAAGCTTTCTTT. Encoded protein: CASSYQSHTEAFF.